This TCR beta chain is from a study of beta chain features in type 1 diabetes. Turning to the study itself: Researchers looked at about 110 million sorted cells across all samples. Whole-study results and caveats: Shorter templates may be favored by PCR, equally so in patients and controls. Among patients, naive, central memory and Treg TCRB repertoires appeared more similar than among healthy donors. There were fewer insertions and more deletions at the VDJ junctions of type 1 diabetes patients.

The sequenced template was cDNA made from the entire isolated RNA. Sequencing used immunoSEQ multiplex PCR; TCRdb keeps in-frame clones, though not all of them. Of more than 50,000 clones listed, about 61% were seen once; the top ten hold roughly 2.2%. A word on this clone: The antigen is undetermined.

The CDR3 is 14 residues long. Per germline, CDR1 LNHDA and CDR2 SQIVND (reference sequence). What was sequenced was Tregs from blood. The genes are TRBV19 and TRBJ2-5, with 9 nucleotides matching TRBD1. The DNA end lines up better with TRBJ2-7; the J call may be wrong. This TCR came from a woman younger than 35 in good health. As DNA, the CDR3 is TGTGCCAGTAGTCCGAAGACAGGGGGCTACGAGCAGTACTTC. Translated, it gives CASSPKTGGYEQYF.